This T cell receptor (beta chain) was sequenced in a study of blood T cell repertoires in COVID-19. Study-level information: COVID-19 samples, acute and convalescent, were from the United States, Italy and Spain. From T cells, B-cell-depleted T cells, or PBMCs came the material, which was cDNA or gDNA.

Trimming cost V 3 bases and J 8 bases, with 10 bases left between them. The length of the CDR3 is 12 residues. Per the study methods: Counts of nucleated cells, estimated from reference gene primer amplification, were obtained. Clones were sequenced by immunoSEQ multiplex PCR, and TCRdb holds only the in-frame ones, with some missing. V, J and clone size are those of that table, while D and trimming were read from the DNA. The sample includes about 280,000 clones, 65% to 90% of them seen just once. The sequence derives from a human donor in a cohort sampled during active COVID-19. The chain is built from TRBV12-3 or TRBV12-4 and TRBJ1-1, with D possibly matching TRBD1 (5 bases). Source material: peripheral blood. DNA of the CDR3: TGTGCCAGCAGTTTTACAGGCAGGGAAGCTTTCTTT. Translation gives CASSFTGREAFF.